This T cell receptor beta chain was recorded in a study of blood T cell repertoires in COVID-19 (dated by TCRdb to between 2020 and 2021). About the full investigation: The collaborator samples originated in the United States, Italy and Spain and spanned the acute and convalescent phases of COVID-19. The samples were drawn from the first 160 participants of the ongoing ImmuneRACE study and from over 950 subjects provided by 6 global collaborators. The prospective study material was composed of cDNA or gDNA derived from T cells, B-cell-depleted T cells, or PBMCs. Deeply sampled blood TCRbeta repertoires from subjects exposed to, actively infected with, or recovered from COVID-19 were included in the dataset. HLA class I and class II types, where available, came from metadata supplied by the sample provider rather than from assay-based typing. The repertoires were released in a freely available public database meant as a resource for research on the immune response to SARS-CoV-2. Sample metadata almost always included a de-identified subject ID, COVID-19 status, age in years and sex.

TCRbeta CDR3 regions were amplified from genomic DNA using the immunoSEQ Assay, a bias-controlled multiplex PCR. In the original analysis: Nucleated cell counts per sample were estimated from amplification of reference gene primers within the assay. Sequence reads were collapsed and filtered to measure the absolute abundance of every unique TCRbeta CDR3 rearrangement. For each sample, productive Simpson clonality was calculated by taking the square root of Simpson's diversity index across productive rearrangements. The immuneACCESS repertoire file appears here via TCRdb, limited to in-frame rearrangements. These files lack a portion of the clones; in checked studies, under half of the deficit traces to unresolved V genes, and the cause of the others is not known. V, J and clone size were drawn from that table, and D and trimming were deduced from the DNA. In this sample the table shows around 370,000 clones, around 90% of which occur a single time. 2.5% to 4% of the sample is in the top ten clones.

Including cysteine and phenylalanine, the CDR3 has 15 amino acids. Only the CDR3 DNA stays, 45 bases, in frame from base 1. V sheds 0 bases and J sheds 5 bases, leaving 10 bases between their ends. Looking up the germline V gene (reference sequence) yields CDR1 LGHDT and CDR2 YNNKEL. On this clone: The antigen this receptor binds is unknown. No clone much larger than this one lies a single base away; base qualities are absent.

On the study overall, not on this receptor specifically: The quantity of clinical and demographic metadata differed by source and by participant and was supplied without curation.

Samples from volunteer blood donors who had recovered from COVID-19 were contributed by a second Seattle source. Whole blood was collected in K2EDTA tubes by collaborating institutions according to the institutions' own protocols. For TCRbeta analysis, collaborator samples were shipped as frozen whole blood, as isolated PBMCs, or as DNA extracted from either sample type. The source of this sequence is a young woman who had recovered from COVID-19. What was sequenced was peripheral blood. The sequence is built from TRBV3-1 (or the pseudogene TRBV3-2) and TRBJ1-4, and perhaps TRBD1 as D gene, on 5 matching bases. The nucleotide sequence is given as TGTGCCAGCAGCCAAGAAACGGGGGGGAATGAAAAACTGTTTTTT. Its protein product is CASSQETGGNEKLFF.